Below, one TCR beta chain is given with its context. Authors' data handling: By means of reference gene primer amplification, nucleated cell counts were estimated. TCRdb's table, derived via immunoSEQ multiplex PCR, lists solely in-frame clones and lacks some. Clone size and V and J calls were adopted from that table, with D and trimming inferred from the DNA. The sample includes tens of thousands of clones, roughly 84% of them seen just once. This sample was taken from a study of blood T cell repertoires in COVID-19. Overall study context: The United States, Italy and Spain supplied acute and convalescent COVID-19 samples. The analysed material was cDNA or gDNA that came from T cells, B-cell-depleted T cells, or PBMCs.

CDR1 SGHRS and CDR2 YFSETQ come from the germline V gene. There are 13 residues in the CDR3. Losses at the gene ends were 4 bases for V and 8 bases for J; bases not matched to a gene: 7. The genes are TRBV5-1 and TRBJ2-3, with 7 bases identical to TRBD1. Sample: peripheral blood. This TCR derives from a man aged 60 to 75 with acute or convalescent COVID-19. The DNA of the CDR3 is TGCGCCAGCAGCCCGGGACAGCCTGGTACGCAGTATTTT. It is translated as CASSPGQPGTQYF.